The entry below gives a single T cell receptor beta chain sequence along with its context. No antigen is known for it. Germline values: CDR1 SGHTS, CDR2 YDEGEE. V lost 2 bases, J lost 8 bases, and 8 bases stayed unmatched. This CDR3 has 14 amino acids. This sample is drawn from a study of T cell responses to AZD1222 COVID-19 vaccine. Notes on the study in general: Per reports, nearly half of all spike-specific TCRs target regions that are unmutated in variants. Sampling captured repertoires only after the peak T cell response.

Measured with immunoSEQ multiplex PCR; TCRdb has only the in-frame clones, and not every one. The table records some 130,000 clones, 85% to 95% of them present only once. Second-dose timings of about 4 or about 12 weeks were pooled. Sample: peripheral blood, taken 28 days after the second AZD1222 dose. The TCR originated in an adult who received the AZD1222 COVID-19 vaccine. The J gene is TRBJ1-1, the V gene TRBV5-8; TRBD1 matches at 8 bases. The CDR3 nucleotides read TGTGCCAGCAGCTTCGATGGACAGGGACTAGAAGCTTTCTTT. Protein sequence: CASSFDGQGLEAFF. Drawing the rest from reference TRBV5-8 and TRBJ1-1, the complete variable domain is EAGVTQSPTHLIKTRGQQATLRCSPISGHTSVYWYQQALGLGLQFLLWYDEGEERNRGNFPPRFSGRQFPNYSSELNVNALELEDSALYLCASSFDGQGLEAFFGQGTRLTVV.